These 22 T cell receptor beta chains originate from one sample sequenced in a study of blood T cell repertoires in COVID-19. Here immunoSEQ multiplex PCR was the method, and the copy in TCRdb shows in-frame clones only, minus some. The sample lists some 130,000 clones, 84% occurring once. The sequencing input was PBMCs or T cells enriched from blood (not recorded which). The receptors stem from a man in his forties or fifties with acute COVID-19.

CDR3 nucleotide sequence: TGTGCCAGTAGCACGGACAGGAACACTGAAGCTTTCTTT. The encoded protein is CASSTDRNTEAFF. V usage is TRBV19 and J usage is TRBJ1-1; maybe TRBD1 (6 bases). The V gene lost 6 bases and the J gene lost 1 base, with 9 bases spanning the gap. Germline V CDR1 and CDR2: LNHDA, SQIVND (reference sequence). This CDR3 is 13 amino acids long.

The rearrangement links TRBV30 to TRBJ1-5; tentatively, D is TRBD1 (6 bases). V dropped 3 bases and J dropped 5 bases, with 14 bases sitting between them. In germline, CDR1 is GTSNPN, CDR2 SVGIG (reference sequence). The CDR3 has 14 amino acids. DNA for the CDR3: TGTGCCTGGAGGGATAGCGGGGGGCATCAGCCCCAGCATTTT. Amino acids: CAWRDSGGHQPQHF.

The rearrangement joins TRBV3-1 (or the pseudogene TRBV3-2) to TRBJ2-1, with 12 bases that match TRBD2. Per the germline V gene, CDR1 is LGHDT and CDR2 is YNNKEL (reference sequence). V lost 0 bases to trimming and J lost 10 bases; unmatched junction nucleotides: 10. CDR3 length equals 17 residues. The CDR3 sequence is CASSQELGLAGGREQFF. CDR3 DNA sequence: TGTGCCAGCAGCCAAGAACTAGGTCTAGCGGGAGGGAGGGAGCAGTTCTTC.

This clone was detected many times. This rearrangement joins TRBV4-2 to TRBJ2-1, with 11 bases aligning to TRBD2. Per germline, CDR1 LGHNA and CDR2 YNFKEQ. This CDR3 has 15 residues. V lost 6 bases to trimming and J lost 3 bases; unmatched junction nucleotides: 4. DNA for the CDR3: TGTGCCAGCAGGGTACTAGCGGGGGACTACAATGAGCAGTTCTTC. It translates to CASRVLAGDYNEQFF.

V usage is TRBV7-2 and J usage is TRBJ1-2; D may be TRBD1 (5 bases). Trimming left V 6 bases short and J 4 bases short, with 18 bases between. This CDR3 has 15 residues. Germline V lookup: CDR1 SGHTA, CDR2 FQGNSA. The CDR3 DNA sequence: TGTGCCAGCAGTTTACGTAGGGACTTCGTCTATGGCTACACCTTC. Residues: CASSLRRDFVYGYTF.

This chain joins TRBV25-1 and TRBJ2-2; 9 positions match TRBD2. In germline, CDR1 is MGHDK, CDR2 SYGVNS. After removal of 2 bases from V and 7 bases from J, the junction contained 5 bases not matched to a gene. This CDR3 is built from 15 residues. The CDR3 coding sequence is TGTGCCAGCAGTGAAACGAAGACTAGCGGCGGGGAGCTGTTTTTT. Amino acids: CASSETKTSGGELFF.

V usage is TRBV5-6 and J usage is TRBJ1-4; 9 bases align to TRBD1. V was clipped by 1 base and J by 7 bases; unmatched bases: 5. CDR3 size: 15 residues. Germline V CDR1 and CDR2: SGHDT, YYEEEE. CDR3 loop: CASSLRQGGGEKLFF. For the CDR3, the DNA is TGTGCCAGCAGCTTGAGACAGGGGGGTGGTGAAAAACTGTTTTTT. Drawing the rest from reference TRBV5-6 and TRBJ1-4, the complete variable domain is DAGVTQSPTHLIKTRGQQVTLRCSPKSGHDTVSWYQQALGQGPQFIFQYYEEEERQRGNFPDRFSGHQFPNYSSELNVNALLLGDSALYLCASSLRQGGGEKLFFGSGTQLSVL.

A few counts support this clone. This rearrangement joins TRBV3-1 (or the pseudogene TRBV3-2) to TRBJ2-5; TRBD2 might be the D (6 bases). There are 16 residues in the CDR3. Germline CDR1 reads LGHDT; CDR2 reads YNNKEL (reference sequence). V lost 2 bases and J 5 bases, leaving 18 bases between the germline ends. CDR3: CASSQTGLASGETQYF. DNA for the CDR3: TGTGCCAGCAGCCAAACGGGACTCGCGTCCGGGGAGACCCAGTACTTC.

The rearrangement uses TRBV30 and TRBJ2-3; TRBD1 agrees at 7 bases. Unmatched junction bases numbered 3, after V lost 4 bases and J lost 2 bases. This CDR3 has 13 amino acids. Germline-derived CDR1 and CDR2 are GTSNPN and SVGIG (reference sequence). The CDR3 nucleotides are TGTGCCTGGAACAGGGGATTCACAGATACGCAGTATTTT. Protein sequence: CAWNRGFTDTQYF.

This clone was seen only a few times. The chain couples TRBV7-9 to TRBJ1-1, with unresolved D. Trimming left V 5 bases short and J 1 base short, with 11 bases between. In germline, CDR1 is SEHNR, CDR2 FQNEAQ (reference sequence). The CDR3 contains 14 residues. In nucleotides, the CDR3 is TGTGCCAGCAGCCAGAGGGTCGGGAACACTGAAGCTTTCTTT. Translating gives CASSQRVGNTEAFF.

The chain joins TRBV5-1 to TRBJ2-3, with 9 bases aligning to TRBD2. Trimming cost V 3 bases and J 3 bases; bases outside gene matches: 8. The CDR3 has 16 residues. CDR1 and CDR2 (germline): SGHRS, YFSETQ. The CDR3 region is CASSSGGGVSTDTQYF. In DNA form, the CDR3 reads TGCGCCAGCAGCTCCGGCGGGGGGGTCAGTACAGATACGCAGTATTTT.

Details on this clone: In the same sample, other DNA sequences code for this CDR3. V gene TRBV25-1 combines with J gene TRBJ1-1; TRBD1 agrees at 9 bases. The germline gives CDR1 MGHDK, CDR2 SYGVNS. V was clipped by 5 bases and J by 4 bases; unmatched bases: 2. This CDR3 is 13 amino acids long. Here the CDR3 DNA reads TGTGCCAGCAGTTTGACAGGGGGCACTGAAGCTTTCTTT. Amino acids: CASSLTGGTEAFF.

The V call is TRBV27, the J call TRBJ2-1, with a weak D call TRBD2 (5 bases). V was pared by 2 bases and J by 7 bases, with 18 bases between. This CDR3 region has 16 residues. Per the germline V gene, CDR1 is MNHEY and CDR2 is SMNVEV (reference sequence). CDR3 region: CASSLTWRRNWNEQFF. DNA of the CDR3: TGTGCCAGCAGTTTAACTTGGCGGAGGAATTGGAATGAGCAGTTCTTC.

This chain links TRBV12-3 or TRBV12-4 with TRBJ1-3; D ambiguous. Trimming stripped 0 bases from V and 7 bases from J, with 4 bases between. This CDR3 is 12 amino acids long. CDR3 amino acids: CASSLARNTIYF. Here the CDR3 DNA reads TGTGCCAGCAGTTTAGCGCGGAACACCATATATTTT.

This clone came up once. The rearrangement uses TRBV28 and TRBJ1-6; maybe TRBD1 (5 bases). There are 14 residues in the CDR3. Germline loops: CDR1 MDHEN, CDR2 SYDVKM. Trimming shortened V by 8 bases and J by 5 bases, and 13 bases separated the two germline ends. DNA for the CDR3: TGTGCCAGCCGTGTTGACAGTGATAATTCACCCCTCCACTTT. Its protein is CASRVDSDNSPLHF.

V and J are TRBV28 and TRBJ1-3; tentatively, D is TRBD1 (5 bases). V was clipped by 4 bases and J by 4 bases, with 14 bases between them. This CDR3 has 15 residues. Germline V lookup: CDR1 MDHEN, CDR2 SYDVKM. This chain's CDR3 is CASSSLINRGNTIYF. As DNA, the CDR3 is TGTGCCAGCAGTTCACTAATAAACAGGGGAAACACCATATATTTT.

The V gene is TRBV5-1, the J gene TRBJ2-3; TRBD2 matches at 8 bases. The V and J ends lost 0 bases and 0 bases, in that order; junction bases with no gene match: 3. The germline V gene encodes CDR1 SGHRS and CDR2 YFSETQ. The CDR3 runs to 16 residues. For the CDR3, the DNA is TGCGCCAGCAGCTTGGATGGCGGGGGGAGCACAGATACGCAGTATTTT. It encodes CASSLDGGGSTDTQYF.

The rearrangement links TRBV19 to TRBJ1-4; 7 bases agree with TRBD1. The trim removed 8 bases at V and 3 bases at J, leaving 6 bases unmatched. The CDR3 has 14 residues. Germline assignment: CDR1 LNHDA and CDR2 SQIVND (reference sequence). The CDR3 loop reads CASSRGQANEKLFF. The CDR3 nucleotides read TGTGCCAGTTCAAGGGGGCAGGCTAATGAAAAACTGTTTTTT. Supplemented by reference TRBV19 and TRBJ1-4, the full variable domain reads DGGITQSPKYLFRKEGQNVTLSCEQNLNHDAMYWYRQDPGQGLRLIYYSQIVNDFQKGDIAEGYSVSREKKESFPLTVTSAQKNPTAFYLCASSRGQANEKLFFGSGTQLSVL.

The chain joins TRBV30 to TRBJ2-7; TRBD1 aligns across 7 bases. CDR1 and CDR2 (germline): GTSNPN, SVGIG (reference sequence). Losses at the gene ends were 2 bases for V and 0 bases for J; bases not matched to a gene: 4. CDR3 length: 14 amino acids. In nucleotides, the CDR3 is TGTGCCTGGAGTCCAGGGACAGTCTCCTACGAGCAGTACTTC. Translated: CAWSPGTVSYEQYF.

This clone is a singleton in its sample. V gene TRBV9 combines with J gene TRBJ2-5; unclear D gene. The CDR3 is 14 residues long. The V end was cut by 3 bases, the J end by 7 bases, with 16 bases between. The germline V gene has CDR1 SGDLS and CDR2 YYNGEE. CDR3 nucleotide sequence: TGTGCCAGCAGCGGGTCTCAAACTACGGGGACCCAGTACTTC. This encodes CASSGSQTTGTQYF. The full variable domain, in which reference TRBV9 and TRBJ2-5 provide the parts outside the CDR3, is DSGVTQTPKHLITATGQRVTLRCSPRSGDLSVYWYQQSLDQGLQFLIQYYNGEERAKGNILERFSAQQFPDLHSELNLSSLELGDSALYFCASSGSQTTGTQYFGPGTRLLVL.

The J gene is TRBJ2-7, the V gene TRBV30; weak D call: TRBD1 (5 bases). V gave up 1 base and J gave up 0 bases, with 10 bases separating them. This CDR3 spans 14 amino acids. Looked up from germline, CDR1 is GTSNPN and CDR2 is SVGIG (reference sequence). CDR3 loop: CAWSGADSSYEQYF. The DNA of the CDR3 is TGTGCCTGGAGTGGGGCTGACAGCTCCTACGAGCAGTACTTC.

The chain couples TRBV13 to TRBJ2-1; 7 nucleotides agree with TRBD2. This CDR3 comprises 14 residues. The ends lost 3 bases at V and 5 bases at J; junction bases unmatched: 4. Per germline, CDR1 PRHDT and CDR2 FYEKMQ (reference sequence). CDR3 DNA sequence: TGTGCCAGCAGCTTTAGCGGGCCTGACAATGAGCAGTTCTTC. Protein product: CASSFSGPDNEQFF. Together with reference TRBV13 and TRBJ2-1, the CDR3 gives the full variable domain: AAGVIQSPRHLIKEKRETATLKCYPIPRHDTVYWYQQGPGQDPQFLISFYEKMQSDKGSIPDRFSAQQFSDYHSELNMSSLELGDSALYFCASSFSGPDNEQFFGPGTRLTVL.